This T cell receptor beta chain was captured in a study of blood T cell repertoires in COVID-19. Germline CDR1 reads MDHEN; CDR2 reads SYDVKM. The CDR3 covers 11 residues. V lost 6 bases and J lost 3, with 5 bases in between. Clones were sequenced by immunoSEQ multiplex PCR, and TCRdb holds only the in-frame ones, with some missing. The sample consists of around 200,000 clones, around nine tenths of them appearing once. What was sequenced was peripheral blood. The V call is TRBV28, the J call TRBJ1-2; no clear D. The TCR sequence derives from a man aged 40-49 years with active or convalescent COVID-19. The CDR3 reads CASSRDYGYTF. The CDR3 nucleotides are TGTGCCAGCAGCCGCGACTATGGCTACACCTTC.